The 8 T cell receptor beta chains given below trace back to one sample, sequenced in a study of cytomegalovirus exposure and HLA in healthy donors. The PCR employed 60 Vbeta primers together with 13 Jbeta primers. Sequencing used immunoSEQ multiplex PCR; TCRdb keeps in-frame clones, though not all of them. The sample includes 100,000 or so clones, around 74% of them seen just once. The sample was PBMCs. The receptors were sampled from a man between 35 and 55 years old in good health and CMV-seronegative.

The rearrangement links TRBV9 to TRBJ2-5, with 11 bases identical to TRBD2. Germline-derived CDR1 and CDR2 are SGDLS and YYNGEE. This CDR3 spans 15 amino acids. The trim removed 3 bases at V and 6 bases at J, leaving 7 bases unmatched. The CDR3 loop is CASSGTSGGHQTQYF. The CDR3 bases are TGTGCCAGCAGCGGCACTAGCGGGGGCCATCAGACCCAGTACTTC.

This clone was detected only a few times. The rearrangement links TRBV7-9 to TRBJ2-3; 9 bases fit TRBD1. Trimming at V came to 4 bases and at J to 4 bases, leaving 6 bases not matched to a gene. Germline lookup yields CDR1 SEHNR and CDR2 FQNEAQ (reference sequence). The CDR3 runs to 15 residues. The CDR3 loop is CASSYPGQGSDTQYF. DNA of the CDR3: TGTGCCAGCAGCTATCCGGGACAGGGCTCAGATACGCAGTATTTT.

This chain connects TRBV11-2 to TRBJ1-1, with TRBD1 matching over 8 bases. V shed 4 bases and J 0 bases; nucleotides not matched to a gene: 4. Germline lookup yields CDR1 SGHAT and CDR2 FQNNGV. This CDR3 spans 15 amino acids. CDR3 DNA: TGTGCCAGCAGCTCTGGACAGGGACTGAACACTGAAGCTTTCTTT. As protein: CASSSGQGLNTEAFF.

The rearrangement joins TRBV4-2 to TRBJ2-3; 9 bases fit TRBD2. The CDR3 has 15 amino acids. Germline V gene data show CDR1 as LGHNA and CDR2 as YNFKEQ. Losses at the gene ends were 3 bases for V and 4 bases for J; bases not matched to a gene: 5. CDR3 nucleotide sequence: TGTGCCAGCAGCCAGACGGGACTAGCTTCAGATACGCAGTATTTT. Translated: CASSQTGLASDTQYF.

This chain connects TRBV5-5 to TRBJ2-5; 8 bases align to TRBD2. This CDR3 has 15 amino acids. Germline trimming cut 1 base from V and 5 bases from J; bases unmatched to any gene: 7. The germline CDR1 and CDR2 sequences are SGHKS and YYEKEE (reference sequence). CDR3 in DNA: TGTGCCAGCAGCTTGCGGGGGGGAGTGGGGGAGACCCAGTACTTC. Residues: CASSLRGGVGETQYF.

The rearrangement joins TRBV18 to TRBJ2-2; 8 positions match TRBD1. CDR1 and CDR2 from the germline V gene are KGHSH and LQKENI. The junction had 8 bases not matched to a gene; V was cut back by 1 base and J by 4 bases. This CDR3 has 17 amino acids. The CDR3 sequence is CASSPRAGQGATGELFF. The CDR3 region has the DNA TGTGCCAGCTCACCACGGGCCGGCCAGGGGGCCACCGGGGAGCTGTTTTTT. Supplemented by reference TRBV18 and TRBJ2-2, the full variable domain reads NAGVMQNPRHLVRRRGQEARLRCSPMKGHSHVYWYRQLPEEGLKFMVYLQKENIIDESGMPKERFSAEFPKEGPSILRIQQVVRGDSAAYFCASSPRAGQGATGELFFGEGSRLTVL.

V gene TRBV2 combines with J gene TRBJ2-7; TRBD2 matches 10 bases. CDR1 is SNHLY and CDR2 is FYNNEI in the germline V gene. CDR3 size: 15 residues. The V segment lost 6 bases and the J segment 2 bases; nucleotides outside the gene matches: 7. CDR3 nucleotide sequence: TGTGCCAGCAGGACCGGGACTAGCGAGACCTACGAGCAGTACTTC. Encoded protein: CASRTGTSETYEQYF.

This rearrangement joins TRBV6-1 to TRBJ2-7; a possible D gene is TRBD1 (6 bases). Germline V gene lookup returns CDR1 MNHNS and CDR2 SASEGT. The germline V and J ends were trimmed by 8 bases and 6 bases, with 17 bases remaining between them. This CDR3 is 13 amino acids long. The CDR3 loop reads CASQGRFVGEQYF. CDR3 nucleotide sequence: TGTGCCAGCCAGGGGCGGTTCGTTGGCGAGCAGTACTTC.